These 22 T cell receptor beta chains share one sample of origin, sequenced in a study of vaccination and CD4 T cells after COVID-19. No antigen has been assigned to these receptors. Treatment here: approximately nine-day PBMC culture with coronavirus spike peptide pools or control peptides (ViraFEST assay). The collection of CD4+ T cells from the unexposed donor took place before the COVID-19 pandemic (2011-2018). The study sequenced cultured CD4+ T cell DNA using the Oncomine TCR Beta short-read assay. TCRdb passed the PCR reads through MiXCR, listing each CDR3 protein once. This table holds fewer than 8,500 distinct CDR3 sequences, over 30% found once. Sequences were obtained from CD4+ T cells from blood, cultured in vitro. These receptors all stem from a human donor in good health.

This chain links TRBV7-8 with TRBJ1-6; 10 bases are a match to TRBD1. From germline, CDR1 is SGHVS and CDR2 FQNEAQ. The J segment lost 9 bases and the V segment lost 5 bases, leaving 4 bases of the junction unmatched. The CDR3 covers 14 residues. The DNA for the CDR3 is TGTGCCAGCAGCACGCGGGACAGGGGTTCACCCCTCCACTTT. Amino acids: CASSTRDRGSPLHF. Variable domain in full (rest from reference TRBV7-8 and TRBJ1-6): GAGVSQSPRYKVAKRGQDVALRCDPISGHVSLFWYQQALGQGPEFLTYFQNEAQLDKSGLPSDRFFAERPEGSVSTLKIQRTQQEDSAVYLCASSTRDRGSPLHFGNGTRLTVT.

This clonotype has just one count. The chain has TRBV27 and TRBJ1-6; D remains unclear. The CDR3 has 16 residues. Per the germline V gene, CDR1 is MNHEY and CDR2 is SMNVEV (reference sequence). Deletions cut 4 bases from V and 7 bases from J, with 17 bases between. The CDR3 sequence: CASSSKGRLYNSPLHF. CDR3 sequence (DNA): TGTGCCAGCAGTTCTAAGGGTCGGTTGTACAATTCACCCCTCCACTTT.

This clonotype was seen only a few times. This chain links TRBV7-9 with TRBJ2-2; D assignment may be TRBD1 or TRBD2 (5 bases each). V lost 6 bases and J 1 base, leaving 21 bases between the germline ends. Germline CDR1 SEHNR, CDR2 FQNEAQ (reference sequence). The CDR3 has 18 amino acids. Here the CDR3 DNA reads TGTGCCAGCAGTATTCCGGGACGTCGGATGGGGAACACCGGGGAGCTGTTTTTT. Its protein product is CASSIPGRRMGNTGELFF.

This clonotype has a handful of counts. The CDR3 bases are TGTGCCAGCAGTCCCCCCCGGGGCAGGGCGGGGAACACTGAAGCTTTCTTT. The encoded protein is CASSPPRGRAGNTEAFF. The genes are TRBV27 and TRBJ1-1; perhaps TRBD1 as D (5 bases). Germline V CDR1 and CDR2: MNHEY, SMNVEV (reference sequence). Trimming cost V 5 bases and J 1 base, with 20 bases left between them. The CDR3 is 17 amino acids.

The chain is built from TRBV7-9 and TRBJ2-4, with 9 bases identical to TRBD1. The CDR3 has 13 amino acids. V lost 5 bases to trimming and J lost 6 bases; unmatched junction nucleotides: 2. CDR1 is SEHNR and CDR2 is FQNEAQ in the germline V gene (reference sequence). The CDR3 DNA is TGTGCCAGCAGCCTGGGACAGGGAAACATTCAGTACTTC. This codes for CASSLGQGNIQYF.

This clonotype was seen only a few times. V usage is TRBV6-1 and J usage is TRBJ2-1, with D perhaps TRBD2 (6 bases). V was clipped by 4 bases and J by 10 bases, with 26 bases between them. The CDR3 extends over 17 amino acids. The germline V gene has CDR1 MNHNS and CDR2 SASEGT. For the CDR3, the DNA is TGTGCCAGCAGTGCGACCCGAGGGCGGGGTTCCCAATGGGAGCAGTTCTTC. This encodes CASSATRGRGSQWEQFF.

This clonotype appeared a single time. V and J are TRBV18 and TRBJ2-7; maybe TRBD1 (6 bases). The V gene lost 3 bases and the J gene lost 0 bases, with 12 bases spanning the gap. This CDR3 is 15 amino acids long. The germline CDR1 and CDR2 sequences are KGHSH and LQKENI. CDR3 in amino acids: CASSPGTQSSYEQYF. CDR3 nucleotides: TGTGCCAGCTCACCCGGGACACAAAGCTCCTACGAGCAGTACTTC.

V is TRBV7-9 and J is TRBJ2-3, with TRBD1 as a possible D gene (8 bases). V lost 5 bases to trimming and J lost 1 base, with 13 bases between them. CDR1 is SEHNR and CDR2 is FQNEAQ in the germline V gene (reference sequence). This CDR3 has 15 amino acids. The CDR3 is CASSTQGGRTDTQYF. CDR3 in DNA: TGTGCCAGCAGCACACAGGGGGGGCGCACAGATACGCAGTATTTT.

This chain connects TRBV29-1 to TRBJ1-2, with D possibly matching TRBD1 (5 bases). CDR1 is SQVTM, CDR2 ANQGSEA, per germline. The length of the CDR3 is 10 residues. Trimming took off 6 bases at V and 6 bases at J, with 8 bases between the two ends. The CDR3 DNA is TGCAGCGTGCAGGGAGATGGCTACACCTTC. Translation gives CSVQGDGYTF.

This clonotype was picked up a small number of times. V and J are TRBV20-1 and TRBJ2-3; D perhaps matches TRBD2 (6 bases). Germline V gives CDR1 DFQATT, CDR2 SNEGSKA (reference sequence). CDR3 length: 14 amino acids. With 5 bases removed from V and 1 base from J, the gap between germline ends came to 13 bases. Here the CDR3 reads CSAWGDWGTDTQYF. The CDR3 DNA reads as TGCAGTGCTTGGGGGGATTGGGGCACAGATACGCAGTATTTT.

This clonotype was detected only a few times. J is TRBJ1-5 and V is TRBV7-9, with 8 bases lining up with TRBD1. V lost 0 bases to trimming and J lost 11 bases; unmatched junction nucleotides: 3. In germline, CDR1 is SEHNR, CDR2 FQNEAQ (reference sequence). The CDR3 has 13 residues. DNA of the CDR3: TGTGCCAGCAGCTTAGCGCAGGGACAGGCCCAGCATTTT. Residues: CASSLAQGQAQHF.

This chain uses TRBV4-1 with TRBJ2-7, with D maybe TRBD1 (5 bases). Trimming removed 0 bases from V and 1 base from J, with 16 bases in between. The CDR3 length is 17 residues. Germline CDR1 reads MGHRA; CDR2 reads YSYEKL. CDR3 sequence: CASSQDVQGFISYEQYF. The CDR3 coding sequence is TGCGCCAGCAGCCAAGATGTGCAGGGTTTCATTTCCTACGAGCAGTACTTC.

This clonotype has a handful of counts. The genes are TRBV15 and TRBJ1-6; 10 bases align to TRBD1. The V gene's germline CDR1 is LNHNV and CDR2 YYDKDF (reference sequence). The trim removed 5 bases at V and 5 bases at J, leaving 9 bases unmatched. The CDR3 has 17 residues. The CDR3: CATSFKPGQGNNSPLHF. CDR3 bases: TGTGCCACCAGCTTTAAACCGGGACAGGGGAATAATTCACCCCTCCACTTT.

The CDR3 sequence: CASNQNTEAFF. For the CDR3, the DNA is TGTGCCAGCAACCAGAACACTGAAGCTTTCTTT. V is TRBV2 and J is TRBJ1-1, with unresolved D. Germline CDR1 and CDR2: SNHLY and FYNNEI. The CDR3 is 11 residues long. V was cut by 7 bases and J by 1 base, with 4 bases left in between.

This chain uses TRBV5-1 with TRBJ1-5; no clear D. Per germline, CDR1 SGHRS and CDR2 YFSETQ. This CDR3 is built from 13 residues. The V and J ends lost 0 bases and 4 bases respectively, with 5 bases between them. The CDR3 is CASSLEWNQPQHF. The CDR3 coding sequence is TGCGCCAGCAGCTTGGAATGGAATCAGCCCCAGCATTTT. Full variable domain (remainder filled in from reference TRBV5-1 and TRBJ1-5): KAGVTQTPRYLIKTRGQQVTLSCSPISGHRSVSWYQQTPGQGLQFLFEYFSETQRNKGNFPGRFSGRQFSNSRSEMNVSTLELGDSALYLCASSLEWNQPQHFGDGTRLSIL.

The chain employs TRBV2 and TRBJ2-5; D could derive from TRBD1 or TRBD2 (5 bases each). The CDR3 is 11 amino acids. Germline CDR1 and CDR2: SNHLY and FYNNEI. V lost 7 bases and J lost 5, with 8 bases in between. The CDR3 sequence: CASMRGETQYF. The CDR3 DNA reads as TGTGCCAGCATGAGGGGCGAGACCCAGTACTTC.

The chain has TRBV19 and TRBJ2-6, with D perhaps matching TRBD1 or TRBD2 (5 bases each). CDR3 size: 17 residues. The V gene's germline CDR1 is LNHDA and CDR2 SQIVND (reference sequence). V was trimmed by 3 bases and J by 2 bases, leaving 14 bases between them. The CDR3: CASSMGEGRPGANVLTF. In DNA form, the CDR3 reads TGTGCCAGTAGTATGGGAGAGGGGCGCCCTGGGGCCAACGTCCTGACTTTC.

As DNA, the CDR3 is TGTGCCAGCCTCAGAAGGGGTGTAGCTTTCTTT. Its translation: CASLRRGVAFF. The genes are TRBV6-1 and TRBJ1-1; possibly TRBD1 for D (5 bases). V gave up 8 bases and J gave up 10 bases, with 14 bases separating them. In germline, CDR1 is MNHNS, CDR2 SASEGT. The CDR3 consists of 11 residues.

CDR3 nucleotide sequence: TGTGCCATCAGGGGACAGGGGGCGCGTGGGGACACTGAAGCTTTCTTT. Translation: CAIRGQGARGDTEAFF. This chain joins TRBV10-3 and TRBJ1-1; 12 nucleotides line up with TRBD1. CDR3 length equals 16 residues. Per the germline V gene, CDR1 is ENHRY and CDR2 is SYGVKD. V trimming: 6 bases; J trimming: 3 bases; junction bases outside the gene matches: 8.

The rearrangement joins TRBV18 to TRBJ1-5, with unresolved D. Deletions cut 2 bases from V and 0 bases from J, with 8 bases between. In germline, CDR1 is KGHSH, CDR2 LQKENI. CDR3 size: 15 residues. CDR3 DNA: TGTGCCAGCTCACCATCGGCAGCTAGCAATCAGCCCCAGCATTTT. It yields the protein CASSPSAASNQPQHF.

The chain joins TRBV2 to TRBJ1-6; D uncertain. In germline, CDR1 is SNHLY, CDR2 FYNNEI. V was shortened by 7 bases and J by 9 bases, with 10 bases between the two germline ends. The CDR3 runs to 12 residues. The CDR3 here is CASKSEFSPLHF. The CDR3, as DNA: TGTGCCAGCAAGAGCGAATTTTCACCCCTCCACTTT.

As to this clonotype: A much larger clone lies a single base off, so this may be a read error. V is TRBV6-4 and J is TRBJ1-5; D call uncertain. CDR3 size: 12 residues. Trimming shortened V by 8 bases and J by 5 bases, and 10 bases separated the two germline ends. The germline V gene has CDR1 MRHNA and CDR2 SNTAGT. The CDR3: CASEGRDQPQHF. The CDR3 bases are TGTGCCAGCGAGGGAAGAGATCAGCCCCAGCATTTT.